Below, 11 T cell receptor beta chains from the same sample are listed, as sequenced in a study of metastatic and nonmetastatic thyroid tumors. Prior to thyroid surgery, none of the patients had received any treatment. TCRdb re-analyzed the PCR reads through MiXCR. The sample includes approximately 6,100 clones, 25% to 30% of them seen just once. Source material: adjacent normal tissue. The receptors were sampled from a female donor with papillary thyroid cancer or a benign thyroid nodule (not recorded which). Some clones in this sample may be carry-over from other donors' samples.

This clone was picked up a small number of times. The chain joins TRBV28 to TRBJ1-1; the match to TRBD1 covers 9 bases. J gave up 5 bases and V 6 bases, and 10 bases lay outside the gene matches. This CDR3 is 15 amino acids long. Germline assignment: CDR1 MDHEN and CDR2 SYDVKM. As DNA, the CDR3 is TGTGCCAGCAGAGCTCCGGGACAGGGAGTTACTGAAGCTTTCTTT. It codes for CASRAPGQGVTEAFF.

This chain uses TRBV2 with TRBJ1-6, with a weak D call TRBD1 (5 bases). Trimming pared 6 bases from V and 4 bases from J, leaving 10 bases between. This CDR3 is 14 amino acids long. Germline-derived CDR1 and CDR2 are SNHLY and FYNNEI. CDR3 loop: CASRRDAYNSPLHF. The CDR3 nucleotides are TGTGCCAGCAGAAGGGACGCATATAATTCACCCCTCCACTTT.

The rearrangement uses TRBV25-1 and TRBJ2-2, with TRBD1 as a possible D gene (6 bases). This CDR3 is 16 amino acids long. V was cut by 2 bases and J by 4 bases, with 14 bases left in between. Germline V CDR1 and CDR2: MGHDK, SYGVNS. The CDR3 nucleotides are TGTGCCAGCAGTGAAAGTCCTGTGGACAGCACCGGGGAGCTGTTTTTT. This sequence encodes CASSESPVDSTGELFF.

This clone was counted only a few times. V is TRBV19 and J is TRBJ2-5; 10 bases are a match to TRBD1. Germline V CDR1 and CDR2: LNHDA, SQIVND (reference sequence). Trimming at V came to 4 bases and at J to 2 bases, leaving 4 bases not matched to a gene. This CDR3 has 15 amino acids. The CDR3 DNA follows: TGTGCCAGTAGTAACCGGGACAGGGGACAAGAGACCCAGTACTTC. It encodes CASSNRDRGQETQYF.

This clone was seen once. The chain recombines TRBV5-1 with TRBJ1-5, with 9 bases lining up with TRBD1. V lost 4 bases to trimming and J lost 6 bases; unmatched junction nucleotides: 11. The length of the CDR3 is 16 residues. Germline values: CDR1 SGHRS, CDR2 YFSETQ. The DNA for the CDR3 is TGCGCCAGCAGCCCCCTTGAGACAGGGGGAATTCAGCCCCAGCATTTT. Its protein is CASSPLETGGIQPQHF.

V usage is TRBV5-6 and J usage is TRBJ1-3; D call uncertain. Germline CDR1 and CDR2: SGHDT and YYEEEE. Between the trimmed V and J ends, which lost 4 bases and 2 bases, there was a span of 10 bases. The CDR3 has 14 amino acids. CDR3 sequence reads: CASSRERAGNTIYF. Here the CDR3 DNA reads TGTGCCAGCAGCCGGGAGAGGGCTGGAAACACCATATATTTT.

J is TRBJ2-1 and V is TRBV6-4; perhaps TRBD2 as D (6 bases). The CDR3 has 13 amino acids. The V end was cut by 4 bases, the J end by 9 bases, with 13 bases between. The germline V gene has CDR1 MRHNA and CDR2 SNTAGT. Here the CDR3 reads CASSVEGMSEQFF. The CDR3 nucleotides read TGTGCCAGCAGTGTGGAGGGGATGAGTGAGCAGTTCTTC.

This clone has only one observation. The chain uses TRBV20-1 and TRBJ2-4, with D possibly matching TRBD2 (6 bases). This CDR3 has 11 amino acids. V lost 1 base, J lost 11 bases, and 9 bases lay in between. Germline CDR1 DFQATT, CDR2 SNEGSKA (reference sequence). CDR3 in amino acids: CSARGLEVQYF. CDR3 in DNA: TGCAGTGCTAGAGGACTAGAGGTTCAGTACTTC.

This clone has a handful of counts. The J gene is TRBJ1-2, the V gene TRBV6-1, with TRBD1 as a possible D gene (5 bases). Germline-derived CDR1 and CDR2 are MNHNS and SASEGT. The CDR3 is 13 residues long. Trimming left V 2 bases short and J 5 bases short, with 9 bases between. CDR3 protein: CASSEPPGYGYTF. CDR3 nucleotide sequence: TGTGCCAGCAGTGAACCTCCAGGGTATGGCTACACCTTC.

This clone was observed a handful of times. The CDR3 loop is CASSYSKLYF. DNA for the CDR3: TGTGCCAGCAGTTACTCGAAGCTGTACTTC. The genes are TRBV6-2 or TRBV6-3 and TRBJ2-7; D gene unclear. CDR3 length: 10 amino acids. The V end lost 0 bases, the J end lost 12 bases, and 6 bases lay between the germline ends. Germline V lookup: CDR1 MNHEY, CDR2 SVGEGT.

This rearrangement joins TRBV11-2 to TRBJ2-7; D may be TRBD1 (7 bases). CDR1 is SGHAT and CDR2 is FQNNGV in the germline V gene. The CDR3 is made up of 18 amino acids. V was trimmed by 4 bases and J by 5 bases, leaving 27 bases between them. In DNA form, the CDR3 reads TGTGCCAGCAGCTCAGGGGGGCGTAACTCGCAGGGGAGGAACGAGCAGTACTTC. Its translation: CASSSGGRNSQGRNEQYF.